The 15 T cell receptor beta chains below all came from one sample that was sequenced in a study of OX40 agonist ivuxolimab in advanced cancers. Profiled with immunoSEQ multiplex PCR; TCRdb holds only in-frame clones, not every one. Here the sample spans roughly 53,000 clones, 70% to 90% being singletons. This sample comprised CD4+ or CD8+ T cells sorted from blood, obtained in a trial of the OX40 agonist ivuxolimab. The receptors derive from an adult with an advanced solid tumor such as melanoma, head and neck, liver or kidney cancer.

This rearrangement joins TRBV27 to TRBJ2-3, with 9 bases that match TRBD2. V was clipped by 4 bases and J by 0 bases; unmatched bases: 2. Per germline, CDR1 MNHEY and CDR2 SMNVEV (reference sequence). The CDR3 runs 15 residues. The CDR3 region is CASSSSGGSTDTQYF. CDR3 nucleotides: TGTGCCAGCAGTTCCAGCGGGGGGAGCACAGATACGCAGTATTTT.

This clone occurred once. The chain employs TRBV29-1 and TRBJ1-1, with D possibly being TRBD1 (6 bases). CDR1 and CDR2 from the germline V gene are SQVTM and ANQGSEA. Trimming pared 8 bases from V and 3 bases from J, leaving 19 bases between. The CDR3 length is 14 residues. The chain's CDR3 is CSPFSAGVDTEAFF. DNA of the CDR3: TGCAGCCCGTTTTCAGCAGGGGTGGACACTGAAGCTTTCTTT.

CDR3: CASTVGLAGVMETQYF. CDR3 DNA sequence: TGCGCCAGCACCGTGGGACTAGCGGGAGTCATGGAGACCCAGTACTTC. V usage is TRBV10-2 and J usage is TRBJ2-5; 14 positions match TRBD2. The ends lost 7 bases at V and 5 bases at J; junction bases unmatched: 9. Germline assignment: CDR1 WSHSY and CDR2 SAAADI. The CDR3 contains 16 residues.

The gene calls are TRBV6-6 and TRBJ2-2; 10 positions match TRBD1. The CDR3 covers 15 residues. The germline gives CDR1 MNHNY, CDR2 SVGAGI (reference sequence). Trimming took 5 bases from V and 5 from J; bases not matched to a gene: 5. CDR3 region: CASSLDRGLTGELFF. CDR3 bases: TGTGCCAGCAGTCTAGACAGGGGGCTTACCGGGGAGCTGTTTTTT.

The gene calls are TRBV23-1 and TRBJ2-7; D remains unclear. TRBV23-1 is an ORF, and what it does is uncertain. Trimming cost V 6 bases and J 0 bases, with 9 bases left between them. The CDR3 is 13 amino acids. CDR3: CASSSGSSYEQYF. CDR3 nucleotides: TGCGCCAGCAGCTCGGGTTCCTCCTACGAGCAGTACTTC.

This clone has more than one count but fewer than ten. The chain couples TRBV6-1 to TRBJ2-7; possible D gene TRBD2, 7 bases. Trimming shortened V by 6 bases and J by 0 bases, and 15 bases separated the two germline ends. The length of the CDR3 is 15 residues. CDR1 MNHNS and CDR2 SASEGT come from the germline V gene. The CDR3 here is CASSRGGGSSYEQYF. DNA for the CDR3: TGTGCCAGCAGCCGAGGGGGGGGGAGCTCCTACGAGCAGTACTTC.

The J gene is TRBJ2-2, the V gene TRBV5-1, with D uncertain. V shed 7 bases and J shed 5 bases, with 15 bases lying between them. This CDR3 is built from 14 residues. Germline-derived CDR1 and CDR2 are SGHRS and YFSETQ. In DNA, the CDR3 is TGCGCCAGCTCAGCAACCGCCACGACCGGGGAGCTGTTTTTT. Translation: CASSATATTGELFF.

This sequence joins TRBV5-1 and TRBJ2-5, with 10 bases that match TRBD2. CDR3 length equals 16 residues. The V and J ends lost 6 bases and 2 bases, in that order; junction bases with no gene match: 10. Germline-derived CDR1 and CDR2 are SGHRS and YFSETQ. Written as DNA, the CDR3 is TGCGCCAGCACCAGAGGCACTAGCGGGAATCAAGAGACCCAGTACTTC. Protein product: CASTRGTSGNQETQYF.

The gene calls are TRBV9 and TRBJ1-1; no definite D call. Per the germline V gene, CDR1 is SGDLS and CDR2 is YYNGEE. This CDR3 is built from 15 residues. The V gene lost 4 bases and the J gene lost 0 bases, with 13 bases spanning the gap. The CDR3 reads CASSPQVTLNTEAFF. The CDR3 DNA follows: TGTGCCAGCAGCCCCCAGGTGACCCTGAACACTGAAGCTTTCTTT. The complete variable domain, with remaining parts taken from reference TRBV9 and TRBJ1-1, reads DSGVTQTPKHLITATGQRVTLRCSPRSGDLSVYWYQQSLDQGLQFLIQYYNGEERAKGNILERFSAQQFPDLHSELNLSSLELGDSALYFCASSPQVTLNTEAFFGQGTRLTVV.

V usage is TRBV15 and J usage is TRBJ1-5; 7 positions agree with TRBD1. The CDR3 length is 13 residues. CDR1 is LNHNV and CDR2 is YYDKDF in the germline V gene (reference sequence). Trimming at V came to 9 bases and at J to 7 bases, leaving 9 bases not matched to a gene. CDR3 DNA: TGTGCCACGGAGGGGGCATCAGGGCAGCCCCAGCATTTT. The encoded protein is CATEGASGQPQHF. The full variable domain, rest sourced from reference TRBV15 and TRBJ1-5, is DAMVIQNPRYQVTQFGKPVTLSCSQTLNHNVMYWYQQKSSQAPKLLFHYYDKDFNNEADTPDNFQSRRPNTSFCFLDIRSPGLGDTAMYLCATEGASGQPQHFGDGTRLSIL.

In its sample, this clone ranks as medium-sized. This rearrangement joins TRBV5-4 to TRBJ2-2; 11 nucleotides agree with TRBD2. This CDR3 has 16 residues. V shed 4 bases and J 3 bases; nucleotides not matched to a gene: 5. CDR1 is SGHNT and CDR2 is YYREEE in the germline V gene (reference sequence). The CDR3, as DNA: TGTGCCAGCAGCCCTAGCGGGGGGCTATACACCGGGGAGCTGTTTTTT. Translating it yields CASSPSGGLYTGELFF.

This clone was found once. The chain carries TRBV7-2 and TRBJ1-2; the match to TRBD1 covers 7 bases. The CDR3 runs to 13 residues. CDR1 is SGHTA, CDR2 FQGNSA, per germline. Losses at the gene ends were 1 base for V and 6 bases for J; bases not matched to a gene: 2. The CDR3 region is CASSLVTGDGYTF. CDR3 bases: TGTGCCAGCAGCTTAGTAACAGGGGATGGCTACACCTTC. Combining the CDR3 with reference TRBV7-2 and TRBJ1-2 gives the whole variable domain GAGVSQSPSNKVTEKGKDVELRCDPISGHTALYWYRQSLGQGLEFLIYFQGNSAPDKSGLPSDRFSAERTGGSVSTLTIQRTQQEDSAVYLCASSLVTGDGYTFGSGTRLTVV.

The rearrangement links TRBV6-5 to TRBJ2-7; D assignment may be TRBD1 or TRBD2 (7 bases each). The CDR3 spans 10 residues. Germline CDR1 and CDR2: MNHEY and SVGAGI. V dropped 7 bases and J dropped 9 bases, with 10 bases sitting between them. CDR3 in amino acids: CASIRGGQYF. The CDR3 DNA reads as TGTGCCAGCATCAGGGGGGGGCAGTACTTC.

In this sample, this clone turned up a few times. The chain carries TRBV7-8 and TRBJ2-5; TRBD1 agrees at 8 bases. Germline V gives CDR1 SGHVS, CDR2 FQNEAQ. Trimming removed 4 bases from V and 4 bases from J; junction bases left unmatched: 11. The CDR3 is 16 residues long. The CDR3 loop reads CASSSNTGTGGETQYF. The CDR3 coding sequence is TGTGCCAGCAGCTCTAACACGGGGACAGGCGGAGAGACCCAGTACTTC. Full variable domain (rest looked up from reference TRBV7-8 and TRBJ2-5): GAGVSQSPRYKVAKRGQDVALRCDPISGHVSLFWYQQALGQGPEFLTYFQNEAQLDKSGLPSDRFFAERPEGSVSTLKIQRTQQEDSAVYLCASSSNTGTGGETQYFGPGTRLLVL.

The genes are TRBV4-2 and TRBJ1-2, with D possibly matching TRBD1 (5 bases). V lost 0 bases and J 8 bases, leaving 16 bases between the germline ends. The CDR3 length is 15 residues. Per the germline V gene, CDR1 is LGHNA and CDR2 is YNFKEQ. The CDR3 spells CASSQDRQYAGGYTF. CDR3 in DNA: TGTGCCAGCAGCCAAGATCGACAGTATGCGGGGGGCTACACCTTC.